Below, 4 T cell receptor beta chains from the same sample are listed, as sequenced in a study of T cells after yellow fever vaccination. TCRdb reprocessed the 5' RACE reads via MiXCR and lists one record per CDR3 protein. The sample holds about 69,000 distinct CDR3 sequences, approximately 5.9% seen once. The sample consisted of CD4+ T cells sorted from PBMCs, taken roughly 14 days after the first yellow fever vaccination. The receptors were sampled from a man younger than 35 who received the YFV17D yellow fever vaccine.

This clonotype was counted ten times or more. This chain joins TRBV7-2 and TRBJ2-2; a possible D gene is TRBD2 (7 bases). Germline CDR1 and CDR2: SGHTA and FQGNSA. The V end lost 5 bases, the J end lost 5 bases, and 15 bases lay between the germline ends. This CDR3 is 15 amino acids long. CDR3 protein: CASSPGGPGTGELFF. The DNA for the CDR3 is TGTGCCAGCAGCCCGGGGGGCCCGGGTACCGGGGAGCTGTTTTTT.

In this sample, this clonotype turned up a few times. The junction departs from the called germline gene at one end, perhaps through a read error. This chain joins TRBV30 and TRBJ2-7, with 7 bases matching TRBD2. Germline CDR1 GTSNPN, CDR2 SVGIG (reference sequence). This CDR3 has 16 amino acids. DNA of the CDR3: TGTGCCGGGAGGGAGTTATCGGGACGGGGGACCTACGAGCAGTACTTC. It translates to CAGRELSGRGTYEQYF.

This clonotype appeared many times. The CDR3, as DNA: TGTGCCAGCAGCCAAGGCGGGGGGCCTTTTGCGAGGGAGACCCAGTACTTC. It translates to CASSQGGGPFARETQYF. The chain is built from TRBV3-1 and TRBJ2-5; 8 nucleotides align to TRBD2. This CDR3 region has 17 residues. V gave up 1 base and J gave up 5 bases; unmatched junction bases: 12. The germline gives CDR1 LGHDT, CDR2 YNNKEL (reference sequence).

There are many counts of this clonotype. This chain uses TRBV5-1 with TRBJ2-5, with D perhaps matching TRBD2 (7 bases). The CDR3 totals 16 residues. Trimming left V 4 bases short and J 5 bases short, with 21 bases between. From germline, CDR1 is SGHRS and CDR2 YFSETQ. CDR3 sequence (DNA): TGCGCCAGCAGCCCTATTGGTAGGGGGGGCCATGAGACCCAGTACTTC. Protein: CASSPIGRGGHETQYF.